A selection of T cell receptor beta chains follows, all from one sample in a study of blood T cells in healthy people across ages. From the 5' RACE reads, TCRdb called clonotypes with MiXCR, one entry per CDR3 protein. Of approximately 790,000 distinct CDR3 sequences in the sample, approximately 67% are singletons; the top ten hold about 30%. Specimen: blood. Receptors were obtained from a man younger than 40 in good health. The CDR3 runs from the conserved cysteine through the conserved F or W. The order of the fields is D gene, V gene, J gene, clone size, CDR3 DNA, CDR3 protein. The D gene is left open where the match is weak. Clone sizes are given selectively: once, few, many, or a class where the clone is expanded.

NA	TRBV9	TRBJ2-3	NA	TGTGCCAGCGCCGGGGCTAGCACAGATACGCAGTATTTT	CASAGASTDTQYF
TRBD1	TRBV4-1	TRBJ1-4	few	TGCGCCAGCAGCCTCCAGACAGGGACAACTAATGAAAAACTGTTTTTT	CASSLQTGTTNEKLFF
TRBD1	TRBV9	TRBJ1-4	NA	TGTGCCAGCAGCGCCTCCGGGACAGGGGAAGAAAAACTGTTTTTT	CASSASGTGEEKLFF
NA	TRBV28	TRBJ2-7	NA	TGTGCCAGCAGCCTCCTCGGGTCCACCTACGAGCAGTACTTC	CASSLLGSTYEQYF
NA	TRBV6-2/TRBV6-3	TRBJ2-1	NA	TGTGCCAGCAGTCTTAAGACTAGACTACCGCAGTTCTTC	CASSLKTRLPQFF
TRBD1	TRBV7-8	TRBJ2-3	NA	TGTGCCAGCAGCTTACCAAAGGGGACAGATATTGACCTTAGCACAGATACGCAGTATTTT	CASSLPKGTDIDLSTDTQYF
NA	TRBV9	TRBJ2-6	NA	TGTGCCGACATGGAGAATGGGGCCAACGTCCTGACTTTC	CADMENGANVLTF
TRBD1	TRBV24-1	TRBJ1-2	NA	TGTGCCACCAGTGATTTTGTGGGACAGGGCTACACCTTC	CATSDFVGQGYTF
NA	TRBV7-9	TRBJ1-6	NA	TGTGCCAGCAGCTTCACAGGGACCTATAATTCACCCCTCCACTTT	CASSFTGTYNSPLHF
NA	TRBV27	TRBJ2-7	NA	TGTGCCAGCAGTCCCAACAGGGTAATTGTAAGGAACGAGCAGTACTTC	CASSPNRVIVRNEQYF
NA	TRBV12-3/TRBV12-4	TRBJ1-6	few	TGTGCCAGCAGTGCAGAGTTGAGCTCCTATAATTCACCCCTCCACTTT	CASSAELSSYNSPLHF
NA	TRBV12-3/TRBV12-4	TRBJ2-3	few	TGTGCCAGCAGTTTCCCTCTAGCAGGAATGGATACGCAGTATTTT	CASSFPLAGMDTQYF
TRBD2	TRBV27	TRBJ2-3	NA	TGTGCCAGCAGTATCACTAGCGGGGTCACAGATACGCAGTATTTT	CASSITSGVTDTQYF
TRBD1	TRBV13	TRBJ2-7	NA	TGTGCCAGCAGCTTCCTAACCGGGACAGGGGGCGGATACGAGCAGTACTTC	CASSFLTGTGGGYEQYF
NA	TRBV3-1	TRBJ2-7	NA	TGTGCCAGCAGCCAAAGCGTGAGCTCCTACGAGCAGTACTTC	CASSQSVSSYEQYF
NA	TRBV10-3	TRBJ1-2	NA	TGTGCCATCAGTGAGACCGACTACCGTGCCAACCGGGAAGCCTATGGCTACACCTTC	CAISETDYRANREAYGYTF
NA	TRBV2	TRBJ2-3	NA	TGTGCCAGCAGTGAGGAAGCTACGCAGTATTTT	CASSEEATQYF
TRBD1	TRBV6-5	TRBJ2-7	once	TGTGCCAGCACTGAGAGGGGGACAGGGCGTCACGAGCAGTACTTC	CASTERGTGRHEQYF
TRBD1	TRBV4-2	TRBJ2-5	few	TGTGCCAGCAGCCATAGGGGGCTCCAAGAGACCCAGTACTTC	CASSHRGLQETQYF
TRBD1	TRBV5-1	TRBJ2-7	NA	TGCGCCAGCAGCTTGTTAGGGGGCGATTCCCACGAGCAGTACTTC	CASSLLGGDSHEQYF
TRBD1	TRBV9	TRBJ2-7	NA	TGTGCCAGCAGCCCTCCAGACAGGGCCTACGGGCAGTACTTC	CASSPPDRAYGQYF
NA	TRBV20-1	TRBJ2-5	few	TGCAGTGCCATGCACGGGAACGCCCAAGAGACCCAGTACTTC	CSAMHGNAQETQYF
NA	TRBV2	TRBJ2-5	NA	TGTGCCAGCGGGCAGCAAGAGACCCAGTACTTC	CASGQQETQYF
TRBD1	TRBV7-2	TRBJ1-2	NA	TGTGCCAGCAGCTTTAAGAGCCAGGGGGATGCTGGCTACACCTTC	CASSFKSQGDAGYTF
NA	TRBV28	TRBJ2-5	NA	TGTGCCAGCGAACAGGGGGGGGAGACCCAGTACTTC	CASEQGGETQYF
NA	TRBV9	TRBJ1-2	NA	TGTGCCAGCAGCGTAGAGGCAGGGGACTATGGCTACACCTTC	CASSVEAGDYGYTF
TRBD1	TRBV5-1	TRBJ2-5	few	TGCGCCAGCAGCTTGGCTGGACAGGGGCCAGAGACCCAGTACTTC	CASSLAGQGPETQYF
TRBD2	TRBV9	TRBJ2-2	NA	TGTGCCAGCAGCCCCGTGGCGGCTGGGACTAGCGGCAACACCGGGGAGCTGTTTTTT	CASSPVAAGTSGNTGELFF
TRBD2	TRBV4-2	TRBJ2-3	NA	TGTGCCAGCAGCCAAGTTGGTAGCGGGGGGCAAGATACGCAGTATTTT	CASSQVGSGGQDTQYF
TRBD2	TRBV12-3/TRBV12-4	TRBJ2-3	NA	TGTGCCAGCAGTTTCCCCGGGGGGGCTAGCACAGATACGCAGTATTTT	CASSFPGGASTDTQYF
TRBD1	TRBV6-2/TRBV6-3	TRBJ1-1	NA	TGTGCCAGCAGTCCGACAGGGATGAACACTGAAGCTTTCTTT	CASSPTGMNTEAFF
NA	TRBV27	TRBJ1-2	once	TGTGCCAGCAGTTCGGGACCCGGAGGGTGGTACACCTTC	CASSSGPGGWYTF
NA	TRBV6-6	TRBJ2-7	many	TGTGCCAGCAGTTACGGGGGATCCTACGAGCAGTACTTC	CASSYGGSYEQYF
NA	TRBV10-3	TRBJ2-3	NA	TGTGCCATCAGGACCCCTCGTGGGGAGTCAGATACGCAGTATTTT	CAIRTPRGESDTQYF
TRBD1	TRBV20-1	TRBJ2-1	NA	TGCAGTGCTAGAGGTGGTGGGTGGACAGGGCTTCCCTACAATGAGCAGTTCTTC	CSARGGGWTGLPYNEQFF
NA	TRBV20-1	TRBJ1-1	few	TGCAGTGCTAGAGCTGCATTGAACACTGAGGCTTTCTTT	CSARAALNTEAFF
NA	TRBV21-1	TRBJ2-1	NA	TGTGCCAGCAGCAAAGCATCCGGGACAGGGCTTCTTGGCTCCTACAATGAGCAGTTCTTC	CASSKASGTGLLGSYNEQFF
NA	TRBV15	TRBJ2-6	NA	TGTGCCACCAGCAGAGAAACGAGGACATATACCTCTGGGGCCAACGTCCTGACTTTC	CATSRETRTYTSGANVLTF
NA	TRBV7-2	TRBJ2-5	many	TGTGCCAGCAGCTTGGGGGGCGGTCGAGAGACCCAGTACTTC	CASSLGGGRETQYF
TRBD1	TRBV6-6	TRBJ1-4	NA	TGTGCCAGCAACCCTCCAGGGGGCCGTGACGAAAAACTGTTTTTT	CASNPPGGRDEKLFF
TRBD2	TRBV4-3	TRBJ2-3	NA	TGCGCCAGCAGCCAAGACGCCGGGACTAGCGGTAGGCAGTATTTT	CASSQDAGTSGRQYF
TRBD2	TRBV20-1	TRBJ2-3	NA	TGCAGTGCTCCCCCTAGCGGGGGTTCCACAGATACGCAGTATTTT	CSAPPSGGSTDTQYF
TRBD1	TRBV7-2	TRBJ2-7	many	TGTGCCAGCGCGACCAACAGGGGGCTCGAGCAGTACTTC	CASATNRGLEQYF
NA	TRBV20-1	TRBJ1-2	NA	TGCAGTGCTAGAGATCCACGGGATTCTAACTATGGCTACACCTTC	CSARDPRDSNYGYTF
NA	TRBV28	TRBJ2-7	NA	TGTGCCAGCAGAATTCAGGGACCGGGCTACGAGCAGTACTTC	CASRIQGPGYEQYF
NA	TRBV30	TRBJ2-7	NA	TGTGCCTGGAGCGCCCAGTACGAGCAGTACTTC	CAWSAQYEQYF
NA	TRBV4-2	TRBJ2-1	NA	TGTGCCAGCAGCCAAGATAGCCGGGACGACTGGAGGCATGAGCAGTTCTTC	CASSQDSRDDWRHEQFF
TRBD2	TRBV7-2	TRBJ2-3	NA	TGTGCCAGCAGCCCTAGGTCGACTAGCGGGGGGGATACGCAGTATTTT	CASSPRSTSGGDTQYF
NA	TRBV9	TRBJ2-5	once	TGTGCCAGCAGCGTAGAGGACCTAGGGGGAGAGACCCAGTACTTC	CASSVEDLGGETQYF
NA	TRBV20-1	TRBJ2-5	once	TGCAGTGCCGACCCCCAGGTTCAAGAGACCCAGTACTTC	CSADPQVQETQYF